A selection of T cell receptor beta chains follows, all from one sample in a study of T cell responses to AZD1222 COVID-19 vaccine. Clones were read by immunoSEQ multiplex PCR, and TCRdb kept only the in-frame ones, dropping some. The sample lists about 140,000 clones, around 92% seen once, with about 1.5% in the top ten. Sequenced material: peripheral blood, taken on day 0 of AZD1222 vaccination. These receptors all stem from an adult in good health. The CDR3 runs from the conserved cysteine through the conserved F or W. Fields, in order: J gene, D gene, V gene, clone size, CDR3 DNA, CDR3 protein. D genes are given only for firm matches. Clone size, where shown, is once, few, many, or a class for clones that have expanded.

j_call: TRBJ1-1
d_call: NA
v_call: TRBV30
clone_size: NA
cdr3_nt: TGTGCCTGGAGTGTCAGGGGTGGCACTGAAGCTTTCTTT
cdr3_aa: CAWSVRGGTEAFF

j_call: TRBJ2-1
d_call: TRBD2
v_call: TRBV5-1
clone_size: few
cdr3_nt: TGCGCCAGCAGCTTGGAGGCTAGCGGGAGAAGGAATGAGCAGTTCTTC
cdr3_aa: CASSLEASGRRNEQFF

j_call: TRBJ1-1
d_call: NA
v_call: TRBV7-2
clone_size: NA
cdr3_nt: TGTGCCAGCAGCGACACCCCGGGCACTGAAGCTTTCTTT
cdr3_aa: CASSDTPGTEAFF

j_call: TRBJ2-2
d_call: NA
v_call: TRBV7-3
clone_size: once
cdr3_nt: TGTGCCAGCAGCCCAGGGCGGCTAGGAGGGACCGGGGAGCTGTTTTTT
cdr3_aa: CASSPGRLGGTGELFF

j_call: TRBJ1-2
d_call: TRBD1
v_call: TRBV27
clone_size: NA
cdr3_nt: TGTGCCAGCAGTTTGGGCCGGGACAGGGGATTCTATGGCTACACCTTC
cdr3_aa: CASSLGRDRGFYGYTF

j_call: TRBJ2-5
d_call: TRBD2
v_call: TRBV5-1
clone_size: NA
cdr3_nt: TGCGCCAGCAGCCGGAGCGGGGGGGCCGTTGAGACCCAGTACTTC
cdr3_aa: CASSRSGGAVETQYF

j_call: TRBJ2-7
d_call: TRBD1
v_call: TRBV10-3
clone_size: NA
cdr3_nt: TGTGCCATCAGCCTAGGGGGCGCGGAAGCCTACGAGCAGTACTTC
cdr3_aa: CAISLGGAEAYEQYF

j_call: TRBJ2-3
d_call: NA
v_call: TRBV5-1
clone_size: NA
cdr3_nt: TGCGCCAGCAGCTCCCAGGAGGGGGATACGCAGTATTTT
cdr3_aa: CASSSQEGDTQYF

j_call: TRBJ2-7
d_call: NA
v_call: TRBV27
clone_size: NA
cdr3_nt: TGTGCCAGCAGTGCGGGACAGTCCCACGAGCAGTACTTC
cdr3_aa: CASSAGQSHEQYF

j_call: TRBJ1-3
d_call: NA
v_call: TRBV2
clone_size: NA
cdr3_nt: TGTGCCAGCAGTGATTTCCAGGGTAGAAACACCATATATTTT
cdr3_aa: CASSDFQGRNTIYF

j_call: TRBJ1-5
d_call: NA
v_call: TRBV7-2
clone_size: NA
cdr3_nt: TGTGCCAGCAGCTTTGGTAGGGCAGGGATTCAGCCCCAGCATTTT
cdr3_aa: CASSFGRAGIQPQHF

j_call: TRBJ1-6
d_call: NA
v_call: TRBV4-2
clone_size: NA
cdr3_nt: TGTGCCAGCAGCCAAGATGGGGGGGTAGATAATTCACCCCTCCACTTT
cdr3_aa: CASSQDGGVDNSPLHF

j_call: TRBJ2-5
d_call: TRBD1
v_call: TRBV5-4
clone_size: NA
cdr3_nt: TGTGCCAGCAGCTTACAGGGGGCGGGGGAGACCCAGTACTTC
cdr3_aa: CASSLQGAGETQYF

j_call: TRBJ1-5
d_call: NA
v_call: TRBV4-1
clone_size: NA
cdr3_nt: TGCGCCAGCAGCCAAGATGGGGGGGCTAATCAGCCCCAGCATTTT
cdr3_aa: CASSQDGGANQPQHF

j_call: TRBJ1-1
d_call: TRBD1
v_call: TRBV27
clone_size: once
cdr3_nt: TGTGCCAGCAGTGAACTCCAGGGGGCTGGAACTGAAGCTTTCTTT
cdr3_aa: CASSELQGAGTEAFF

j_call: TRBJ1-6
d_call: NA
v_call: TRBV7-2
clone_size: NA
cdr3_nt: TGTGCCAGCAGCTTATCAGGGACTCTCTCACCCCTCCACTTT
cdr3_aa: CASSLSGTLSPLHF

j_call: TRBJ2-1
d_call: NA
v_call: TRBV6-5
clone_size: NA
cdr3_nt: TGTGCCAGCAGCGCCTCCTTCGGGCACCTCAATGAGCAGTTCTTC
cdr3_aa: CASSASFGHLNEQFF

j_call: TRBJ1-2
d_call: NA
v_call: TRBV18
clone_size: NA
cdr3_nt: TGTGCCAGCTCAGGGCTTCAAGAAGGCTACACCTTC
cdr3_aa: CASSGLQEGYTF

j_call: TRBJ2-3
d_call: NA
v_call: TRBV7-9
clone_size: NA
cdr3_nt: TGTGCCAGCAGCCCCTCTGCGGGGCAGCGGGATACGCAGTATTTT
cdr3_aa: CASSPSAGQRDTQYF

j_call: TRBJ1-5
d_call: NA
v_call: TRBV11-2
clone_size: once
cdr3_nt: TGTGCCAGCAGCTTAGCGGGGGGCCCCAATCAGCCCCAGCATTTT
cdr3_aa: CASSLAGGPNQPQHF

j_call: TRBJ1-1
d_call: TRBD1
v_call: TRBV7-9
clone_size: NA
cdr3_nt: TGTGCCAGCAGCTCGGGTACAGGGGGGTCTGAAGCTTTCTTT
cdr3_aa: CASSSGTGGSEAFF

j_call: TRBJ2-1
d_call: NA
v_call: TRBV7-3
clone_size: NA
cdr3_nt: TGTGCCAGCAGCCCCTGGGGACTTCTCAGCTCCTACAATGAGCAGTTCTTC
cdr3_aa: CASSPWGLLSSYNEQFF

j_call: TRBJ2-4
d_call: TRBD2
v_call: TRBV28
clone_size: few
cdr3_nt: TGTGCCAGCAGTTCCCTAGCGGGAGAGAGCAAAAACATTCAGTACTTC
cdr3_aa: CASSSLAGESKNIQYF

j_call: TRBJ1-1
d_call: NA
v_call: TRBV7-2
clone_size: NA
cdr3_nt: TGTGCCAGCAGGTTCTGGGGACTGAACACTGAAGCTTTCTTT
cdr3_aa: CASRFWGLNTEAFF

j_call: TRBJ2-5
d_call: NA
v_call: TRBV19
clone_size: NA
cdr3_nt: TGTGCCAGTAGTATAGGCAGGACCGAAGGGACCCAGTACTTC
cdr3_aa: CASSIGRTEGTQYF

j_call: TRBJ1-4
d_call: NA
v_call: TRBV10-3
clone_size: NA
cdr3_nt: TGTGCCACCAGCGAGCGGGACACCAATGAAAAACTGTTTTTT
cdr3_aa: CATSERDTNEKLFF

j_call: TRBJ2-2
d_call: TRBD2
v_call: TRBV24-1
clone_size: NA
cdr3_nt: TGTGCCACCAGTGATCCCGGGACTAGCGGGTACACCGGGGAGCTGTTTTTT
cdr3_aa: CATSDPGTSGYTGELFF

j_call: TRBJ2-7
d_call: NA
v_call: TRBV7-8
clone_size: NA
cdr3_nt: TGTGCCAGCAGCTTAACCAGGGGTTCCTACGAGCAGTACTTC
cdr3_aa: CASSLTRGSYEQYF

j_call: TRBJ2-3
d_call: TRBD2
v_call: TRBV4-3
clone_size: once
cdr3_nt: TGCGCCAGCAGCCAAGATCCTAGCGGGAGACCAGATACGCAGTATTTT
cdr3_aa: CASSQDPSGRPDTQYF

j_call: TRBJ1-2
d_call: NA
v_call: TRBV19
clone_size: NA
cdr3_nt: TGTGCCAGTAGTATAAGACGGAACTATGGCTACACCTTC
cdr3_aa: CASSIRRNYGYTF

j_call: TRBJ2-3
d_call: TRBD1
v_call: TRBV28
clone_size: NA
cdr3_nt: TGTGCCAGCAGTTTCCCGGGACAGGGCACAGATACGCAGTATTTT
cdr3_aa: CASSFPGQGTDTQYF

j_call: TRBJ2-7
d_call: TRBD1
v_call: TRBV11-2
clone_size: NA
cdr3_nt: TGTGCCAGCAGCTTTAGAGGACAGGGGGGTTCCTACGAGCAGTACTTC
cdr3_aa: CASSFRGQGGSYEQYF

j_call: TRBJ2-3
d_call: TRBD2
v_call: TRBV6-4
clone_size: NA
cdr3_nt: TGTGCCAGCAGTAGCGGGGGCGAAACAGATACGCAGTATTTT
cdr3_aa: CASSSGGETDTQYF

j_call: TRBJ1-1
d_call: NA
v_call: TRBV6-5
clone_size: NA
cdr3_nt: TGTGCCAGCAGTAACACTTGGCGGGGGAACACTGAAGCTTTCTTT
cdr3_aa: CASSNTWRGNTEAFF

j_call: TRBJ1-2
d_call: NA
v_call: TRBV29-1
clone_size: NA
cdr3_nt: TGCAGCGCTACCATTCCCGGGACGTCTCGTGGCTACACCTTC
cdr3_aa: CSATIPGTSRGYTF

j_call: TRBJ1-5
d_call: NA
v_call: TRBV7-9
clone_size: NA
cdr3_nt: TGTGCCAGCAGCTTTGGGGGCGGGGGAAATCAGCCCCAGCATTTT
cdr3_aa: CASSFGGGGNQPQHF

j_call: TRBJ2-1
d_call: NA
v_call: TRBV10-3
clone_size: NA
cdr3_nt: TGTGCCATCAGTGTACTCTCACCGGGGGACAATGAGCAGTTCTTC
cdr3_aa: CAISVLSPGDNEQFF

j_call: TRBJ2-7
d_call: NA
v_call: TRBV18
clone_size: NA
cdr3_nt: TGTGCCAGCTCACCAGACAGAAATTCCTACGAGCAGTACTTC
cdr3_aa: CASSPDRNSYEQYF

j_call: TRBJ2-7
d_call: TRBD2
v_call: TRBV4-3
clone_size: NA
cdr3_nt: TGCGCCAGCAGCCAAGCGGGTAGCGGGAGACCCTACGAGCAGTACTTC
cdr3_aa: CASSQAGSGRPYEQYF

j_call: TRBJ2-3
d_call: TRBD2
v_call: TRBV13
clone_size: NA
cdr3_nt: TGTGCCAGCAGCTTTTACCGGCTAGCGGGGCCGTCTAGCACAGATACGCAGTATTTT
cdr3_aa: CASSFYRLAGPSSTDTQYF

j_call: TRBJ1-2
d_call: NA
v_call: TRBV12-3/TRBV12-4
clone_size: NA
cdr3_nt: TGTGCCAGCAGTCCTCATGGGAACTATGGCTACACCTTC
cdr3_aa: CASSPHGNYGYTF

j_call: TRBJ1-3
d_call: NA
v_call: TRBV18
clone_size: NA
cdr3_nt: TGTGCCAGCTCACCCGCCCGCCACACTACTGGAAACACCATATATTTT
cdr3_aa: CASSPARHTTGNTIYF

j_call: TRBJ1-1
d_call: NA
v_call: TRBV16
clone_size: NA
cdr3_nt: TGTGCCAGCAGCCAGCAGGGAGGGACTGAAGCTTTCTTT
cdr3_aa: CASSQQGGTEAFF

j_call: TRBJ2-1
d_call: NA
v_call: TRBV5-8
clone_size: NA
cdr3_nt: TGTGCCAGCAGCTTGGCCGTAAACAGACCCTCCTACAATGAGCAGTTCTTC
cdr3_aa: CASSLAVNRPSYNEQFF

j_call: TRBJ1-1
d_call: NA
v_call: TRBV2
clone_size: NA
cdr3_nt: TGTGCCAGCAGTGAAGGTGCGGGTAGGACTGAAGCTTTCTTT
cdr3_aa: CASSEGAGRTEAFF

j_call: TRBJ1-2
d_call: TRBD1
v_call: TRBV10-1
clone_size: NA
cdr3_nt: TGCGCCAGCAGTGAGAAGACAGGGCTACCTTATGGCTACACCTTC
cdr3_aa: CASSEKTGLPYGYTF

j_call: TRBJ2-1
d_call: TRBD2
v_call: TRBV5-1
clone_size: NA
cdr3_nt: TGCGCCAGCAGCCTGTGGGCTGGGCTAGCGGGAGGGAATGAGCAGTTCTTC
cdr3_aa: CASSLWAGLAGGNEQFF

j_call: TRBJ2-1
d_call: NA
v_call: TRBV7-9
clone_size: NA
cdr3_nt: TGTGCCAGCAGCGTCAGGGACAATGAGCAGTTCTTC
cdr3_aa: CASSVRDNEQFF

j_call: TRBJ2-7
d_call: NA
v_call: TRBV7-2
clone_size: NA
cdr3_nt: TGTGCCAGCAGCTTAGTTCTAGTAAGGCACGGGGGCGGCGAGCAGTACTTC
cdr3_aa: CASSLVLVRHGGGEQYF